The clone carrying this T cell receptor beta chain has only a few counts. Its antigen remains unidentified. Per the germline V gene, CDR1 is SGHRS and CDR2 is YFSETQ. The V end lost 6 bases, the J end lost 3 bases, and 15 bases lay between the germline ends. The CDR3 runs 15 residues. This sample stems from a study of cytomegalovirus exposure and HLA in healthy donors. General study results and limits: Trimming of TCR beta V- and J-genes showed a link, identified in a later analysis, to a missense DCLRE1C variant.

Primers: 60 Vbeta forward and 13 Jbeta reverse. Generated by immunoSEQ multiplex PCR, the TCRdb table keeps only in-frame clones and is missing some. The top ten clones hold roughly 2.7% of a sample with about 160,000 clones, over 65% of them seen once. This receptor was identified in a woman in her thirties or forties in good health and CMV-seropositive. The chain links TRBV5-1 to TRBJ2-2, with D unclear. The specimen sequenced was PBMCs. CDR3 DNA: TGCGCCAGCACCTTCCTATCGATTGACACCGGGGAGCTGTTTTTT. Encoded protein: CASTFLSIDTGELFF.